Below, one T cell receptor beta chain is given with its context. Antigen: not known. TCRdb keeps only in-frame clones here, not all; method: immunoSEQ multiplex PCR. The sample has fewer than 130,000 clones, approximately 85% seen once. The data stem from a study of T cell responses to AZD1222 COVID-19 vaccine. Overall study findings and caveats: Just six or seven AZD1222 recipients tested seropositive at baseline. Females outnumbered males among donors, who were mostly white British; clonal diversity was possibly underestimated. Repertoire sampling happened only post peak T cell response. Targets within unmutated variant regions were reportedly found for nearly half of spike-specific TCRs.

The CDR3 is made up of 15 amino acids. CDR1 is SGHTA and CDR2 is FQGNSA in the germline V gene. Unmatched junction bases numbered 7, after V lost 2 bases and J lost 3 bases. This chain connects TRBV7-2 to TRBJ2-7, with 7 bases fitting TRBD1. The source of this sequence is an adult in good health. The specimen comprised peripheral blood, sampled on day 0 of AZD1222 vaccination. The CDR3 nucleotides read TGTGCCAGCAGCTTACGGTTTCCAGGGGGCTACGAGCAGTACTTC. Protein: CASSLRFPGGYEQYF.